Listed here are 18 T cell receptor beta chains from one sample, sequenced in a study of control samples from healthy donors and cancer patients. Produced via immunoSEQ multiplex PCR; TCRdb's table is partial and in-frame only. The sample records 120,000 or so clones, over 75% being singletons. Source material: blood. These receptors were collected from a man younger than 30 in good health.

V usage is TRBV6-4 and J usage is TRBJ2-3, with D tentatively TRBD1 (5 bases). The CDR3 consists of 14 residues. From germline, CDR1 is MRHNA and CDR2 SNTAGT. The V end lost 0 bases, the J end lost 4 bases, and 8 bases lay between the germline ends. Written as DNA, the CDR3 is TGTGCCAGCAGTGACTCGCAGGGCCCAGATACGCAGTATTTT. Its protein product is CASSDSQGPDTQYF.

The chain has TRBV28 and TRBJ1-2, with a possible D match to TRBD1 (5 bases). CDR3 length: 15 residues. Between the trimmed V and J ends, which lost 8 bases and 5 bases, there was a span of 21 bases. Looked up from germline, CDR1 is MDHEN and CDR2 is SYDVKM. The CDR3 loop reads CASRWGGSGKYGYTF. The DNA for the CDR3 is TGTGCCAGCCGCTGGGGGGGTTCAGGAAAATATGGCTACACCTTC.

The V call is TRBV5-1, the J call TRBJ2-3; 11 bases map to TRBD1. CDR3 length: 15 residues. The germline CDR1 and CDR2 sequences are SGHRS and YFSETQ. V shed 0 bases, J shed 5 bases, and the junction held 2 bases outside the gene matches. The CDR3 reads CASSLVGQGVDTQYF. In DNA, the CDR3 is TGCGCCAGCAGCTTGGTGGGACAGGGGGTAGATACGCAGTATTTT.

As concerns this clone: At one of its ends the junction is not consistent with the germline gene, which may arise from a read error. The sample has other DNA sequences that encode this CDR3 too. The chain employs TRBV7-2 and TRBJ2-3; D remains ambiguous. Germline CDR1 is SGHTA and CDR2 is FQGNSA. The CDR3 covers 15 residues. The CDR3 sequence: CASSLVWESTDTQYF. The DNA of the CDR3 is TGCGCCAGCAGCTTAGTCTGGGAAAGCACAGATACGCAGTATTTT. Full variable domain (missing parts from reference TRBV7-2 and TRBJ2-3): GAGVSQSPSNKVTEKGKDVELRCDPISGHTALYWYRQSLGQGLEFLIYFQGNSAPDKSGLPSDRFSAERTGGSVSTLTIQRTQQEDSAVYLCASSLVWESTDTQYFGPGTRLTVL.

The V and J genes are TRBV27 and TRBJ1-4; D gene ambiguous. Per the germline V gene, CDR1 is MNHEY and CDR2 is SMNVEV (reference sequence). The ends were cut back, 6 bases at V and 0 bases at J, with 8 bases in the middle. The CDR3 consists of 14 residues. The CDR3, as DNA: TGTGCCAGCAGGGCAGGCCCAACTAATGAAAAACTGTTTTTT. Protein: CASRAGPTNEKLFF.

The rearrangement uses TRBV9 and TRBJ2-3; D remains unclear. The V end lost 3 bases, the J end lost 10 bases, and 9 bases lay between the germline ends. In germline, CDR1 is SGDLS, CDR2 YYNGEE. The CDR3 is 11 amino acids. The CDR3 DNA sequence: TGTGCCAGCAGCGGCCGAGGCGCGCAGTATTTT. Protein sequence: CASSGRGAQYF.

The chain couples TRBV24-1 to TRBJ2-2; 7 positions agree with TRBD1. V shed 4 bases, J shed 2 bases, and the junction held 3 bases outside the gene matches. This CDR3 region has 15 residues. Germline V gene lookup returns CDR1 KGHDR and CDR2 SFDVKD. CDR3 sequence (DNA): TGTGCCACCAGTGACCAGGGGGACAACACCGGGGAGCTGTTTTTT. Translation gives CATSDQGDNTGELFF.

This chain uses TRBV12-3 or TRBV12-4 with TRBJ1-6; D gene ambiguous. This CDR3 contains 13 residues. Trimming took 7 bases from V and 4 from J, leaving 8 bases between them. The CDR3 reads CASNQEYNSPLHF. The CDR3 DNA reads TGTGCCAGCAATCAGGAGTATAATTCACCCCTCCACTTT.

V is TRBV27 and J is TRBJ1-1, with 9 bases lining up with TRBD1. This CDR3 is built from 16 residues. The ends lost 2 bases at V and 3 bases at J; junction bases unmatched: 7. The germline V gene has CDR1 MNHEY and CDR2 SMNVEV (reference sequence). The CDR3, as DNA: TGTGCCAGCAGTTTAGTGTGGACAGGGGTAGACACTGAAGCTTTCTTT. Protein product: CASSLVWTGVDTEAFF.

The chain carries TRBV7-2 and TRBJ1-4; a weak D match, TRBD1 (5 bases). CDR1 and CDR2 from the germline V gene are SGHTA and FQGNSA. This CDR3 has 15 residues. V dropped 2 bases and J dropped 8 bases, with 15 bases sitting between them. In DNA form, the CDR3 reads TGTGCCAGCAGCTTATCGGGCAGGGAGTACGAAAAACTGTTTTTT. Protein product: CASSLSGREYEKLFF. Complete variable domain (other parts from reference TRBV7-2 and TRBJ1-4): GAGVSQSPSNKVTEKGKDVELRCDPISGHTALYWYRQSLGQGLEFLIYFQGNSAPDKSGLPSDRFSAERTGGSVSTLTIQRTQQEDSAVYLCASSLSGREYEKLFFGSGTQLSVL.

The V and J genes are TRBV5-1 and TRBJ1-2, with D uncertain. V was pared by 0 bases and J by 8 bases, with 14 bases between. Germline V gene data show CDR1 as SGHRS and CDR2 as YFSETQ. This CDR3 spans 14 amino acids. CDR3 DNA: TGCGCCAGCAGCTTGGACACTGGAAAGATAGGCTACACCTTC. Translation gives CASSLDTGKIGYTF.

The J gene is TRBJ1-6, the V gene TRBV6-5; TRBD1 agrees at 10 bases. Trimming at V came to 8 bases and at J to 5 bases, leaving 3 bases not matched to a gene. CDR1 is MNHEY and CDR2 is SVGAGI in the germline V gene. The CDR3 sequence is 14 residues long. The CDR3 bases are TGTGCCAGCCGGACAGGGGGGAATAATTCACCCCTCCACTTT. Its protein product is CASRTGGNNSPLHF.

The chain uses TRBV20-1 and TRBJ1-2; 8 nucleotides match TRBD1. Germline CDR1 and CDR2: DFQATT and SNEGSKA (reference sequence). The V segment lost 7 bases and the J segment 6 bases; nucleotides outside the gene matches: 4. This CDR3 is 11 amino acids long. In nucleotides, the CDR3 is TGCAGTGGGTGGACAGGGAATGGCTACACCTTC. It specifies CSGWTGNGYTF.

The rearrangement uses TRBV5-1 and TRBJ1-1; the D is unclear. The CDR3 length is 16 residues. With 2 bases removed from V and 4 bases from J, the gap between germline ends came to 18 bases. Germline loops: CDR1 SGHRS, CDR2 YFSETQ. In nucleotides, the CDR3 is TGCGCCAGCAGCTTCGAAGTAGGGAGAGGGCCCACTGAAGCTTTCTTT. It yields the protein CASSFEVGRGPTEAFF.

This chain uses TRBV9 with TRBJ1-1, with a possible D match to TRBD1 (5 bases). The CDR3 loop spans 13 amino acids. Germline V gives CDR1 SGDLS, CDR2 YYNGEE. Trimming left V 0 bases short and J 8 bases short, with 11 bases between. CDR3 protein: CASSVEAEGEAFF. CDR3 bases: TGTGCCAGCAGCGTAGAGGCTGAGGGGGAAGCTTTCTTT. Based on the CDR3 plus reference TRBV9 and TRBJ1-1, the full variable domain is DSGVTQTPKHLITATGQRVTLRCSPRSGDLSVYWYQQSLDQGLQFLIQYYNGEERAKGNILERFSAQQFPDLHSELNLSSLELGDSALYFCASSVEAEGEAFFGQGTRLTVV.

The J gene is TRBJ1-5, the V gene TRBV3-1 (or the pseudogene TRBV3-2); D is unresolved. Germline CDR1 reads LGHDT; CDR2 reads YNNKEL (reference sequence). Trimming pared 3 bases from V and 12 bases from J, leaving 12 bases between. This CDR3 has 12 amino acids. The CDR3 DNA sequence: TGTGCCAGCAGCCAGGGAGATACTTACCAGCATTTT. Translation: CASSQGDTYQHF.

CDR3: CASSGPGQRRPNTEAFF. In DNA form, the CDR3 reads TGTGCCAGCAGTGGCCCGGGACAGCGAAGACCAAACACTGAAGCTTTCTTT. The chain links TRBV6-1 to TRBJ1-1; 7 bases agree with TRBD1. V shed 4 bases and J 2 bases; nucleotides not matched to a gene: 13. CDR3 length: 17 amino acids. Germline V gives CDR1 MNHNS, CDR2 SASEGT.

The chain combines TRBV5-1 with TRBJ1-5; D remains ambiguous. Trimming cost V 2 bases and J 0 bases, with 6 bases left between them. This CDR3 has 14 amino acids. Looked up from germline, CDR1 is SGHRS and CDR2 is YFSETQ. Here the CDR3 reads CASSFDGSNQPQHF. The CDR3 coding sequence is TGCGCCAGCAGCTTTGACGGTAGCAATCAGCCCCAGCATTTT.